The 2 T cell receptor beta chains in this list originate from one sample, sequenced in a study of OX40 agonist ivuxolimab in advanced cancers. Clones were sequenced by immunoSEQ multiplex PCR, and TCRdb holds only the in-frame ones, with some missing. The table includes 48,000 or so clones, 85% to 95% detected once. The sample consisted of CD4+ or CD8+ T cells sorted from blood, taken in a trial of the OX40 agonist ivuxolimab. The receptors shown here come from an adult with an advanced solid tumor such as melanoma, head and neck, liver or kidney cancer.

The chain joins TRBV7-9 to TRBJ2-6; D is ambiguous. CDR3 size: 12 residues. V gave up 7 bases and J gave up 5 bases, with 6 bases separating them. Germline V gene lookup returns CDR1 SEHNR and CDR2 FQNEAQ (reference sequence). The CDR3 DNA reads TGTGCCAGCATGGAATGGGCCAACGTCCTGACTTTC. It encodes CASMEWANVLTF.

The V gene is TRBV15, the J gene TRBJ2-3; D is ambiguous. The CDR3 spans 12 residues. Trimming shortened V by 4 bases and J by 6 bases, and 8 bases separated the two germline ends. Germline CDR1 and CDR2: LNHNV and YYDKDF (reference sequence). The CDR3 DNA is TGTGCCACCAGCACCCCCGCCGATACGCAGTATTTT. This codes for CATSTPADTQYF. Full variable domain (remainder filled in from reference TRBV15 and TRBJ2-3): DAMVIQNPRYQVTQFGKPVTLSCSQTLNHNVMYWYQQKSSQAPKLLFHYYDKDFNNEADTPDNFQSRRPNTSFCFLDIRSPGLGDTAMYLCATSTPADTQYFGPGTRLTVL.